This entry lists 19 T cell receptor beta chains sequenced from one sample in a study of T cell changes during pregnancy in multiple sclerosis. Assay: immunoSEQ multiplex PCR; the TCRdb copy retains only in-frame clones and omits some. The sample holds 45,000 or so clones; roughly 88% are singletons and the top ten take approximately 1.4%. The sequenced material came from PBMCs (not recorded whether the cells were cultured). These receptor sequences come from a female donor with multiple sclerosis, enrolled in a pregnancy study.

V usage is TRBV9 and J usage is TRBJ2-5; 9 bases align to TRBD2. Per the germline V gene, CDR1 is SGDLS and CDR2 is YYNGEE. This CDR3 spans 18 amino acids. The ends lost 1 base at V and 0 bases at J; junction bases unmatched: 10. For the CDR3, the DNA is TGTGCCAGCAGCGTATATCCGATACTAGCGGGCGACCAAGAGACCCAGTACTTC. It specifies CASSVYPILAGDQETQYF.

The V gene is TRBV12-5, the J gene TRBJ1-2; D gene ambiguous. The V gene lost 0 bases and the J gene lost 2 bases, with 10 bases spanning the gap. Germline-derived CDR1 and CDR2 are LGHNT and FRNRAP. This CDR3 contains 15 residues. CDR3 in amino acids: CASGLVLTQNYGYTF. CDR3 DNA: TGTGCTAGTGGTTTGGTACTGACACAAAACTATGGCTACACCTTC.

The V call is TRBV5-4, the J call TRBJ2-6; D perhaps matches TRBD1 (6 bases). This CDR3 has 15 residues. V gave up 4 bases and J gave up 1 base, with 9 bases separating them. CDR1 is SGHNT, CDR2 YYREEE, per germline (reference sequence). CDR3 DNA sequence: TGTGCCAGCAGCCCTGGACAGTCTGGGGCCAACGTCCTGACTTTC. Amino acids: CASSPGQSGANVLTF. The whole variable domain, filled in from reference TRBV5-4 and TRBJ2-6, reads ETGVTQSPTHLIKTRGQQVTLRCSSQSGHNTVSWYQQALGQGPQFIFQYYREEENGRGNFPPRFSGLQFPNYSSELNVNALELDDSALYLCASSPGQSGANVLTFGAGSRLTVL.

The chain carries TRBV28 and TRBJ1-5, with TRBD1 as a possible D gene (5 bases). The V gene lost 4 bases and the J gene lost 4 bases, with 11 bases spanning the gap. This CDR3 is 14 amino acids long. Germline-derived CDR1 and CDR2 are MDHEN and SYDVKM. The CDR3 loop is CASSSGRINQPQHF. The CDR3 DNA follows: TGTGCCAGCAGTTCGGGACGGATTAATCAGCCCCAGCATTTT.

The CDR3 spells CASSALGGTRAGTDTQYF. CDR3 nucleotides: TGTGCCAGCAGCGCCCTGGGTGGGACTAGGGCGGGGACAGATACGCAGTATTTT. The chain carries TRBV9 and TRBJ2-3; 8 bases line up with TRBD2. The CDR3 spans 18 residues. V lost 3 bases to trimming and J lost 3 bases; unmatched junction nucleotides: 15. CDR1 and CDR2 from the germline V gene are SGDLS and YYNGEE.

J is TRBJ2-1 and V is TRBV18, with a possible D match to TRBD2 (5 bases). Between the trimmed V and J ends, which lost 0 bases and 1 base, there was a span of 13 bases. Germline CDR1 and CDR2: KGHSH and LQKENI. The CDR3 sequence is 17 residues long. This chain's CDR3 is CASSPPVSRGSYNEQFF. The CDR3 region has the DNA TGTGCCAGCTCACCACCGGTAAGCCGGGGTTCCTACAATGAGCAGTTCTTC.

In DNA, the CDR3 is TGTGCCAGCAGTCAAAGCGGGGGAGCTGGAAACACCATATATTTT. This gives the protein CASSQSGGAGNTIYF. V gene TRBV6-4 combines with J gene TRBJ1-3, with D perhaps TRBD1 (5 bases). V was pared by 5 bases and J by 2 bases, with 13 bases between. There are 15 residues in the CDR3. CDR1 and CDR2 from the germline V gene are MRHNA and SNTAGT.

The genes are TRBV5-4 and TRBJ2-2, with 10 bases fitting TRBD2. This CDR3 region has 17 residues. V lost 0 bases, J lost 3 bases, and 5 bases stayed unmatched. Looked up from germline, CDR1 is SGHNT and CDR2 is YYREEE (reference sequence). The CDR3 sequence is CASSLGGLAGDTGELFF. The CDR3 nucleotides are TGTGCCAGCAGCTTGGGAGGCCTAGCGGGAGACACCGGGGAGCTGTTTTTT.

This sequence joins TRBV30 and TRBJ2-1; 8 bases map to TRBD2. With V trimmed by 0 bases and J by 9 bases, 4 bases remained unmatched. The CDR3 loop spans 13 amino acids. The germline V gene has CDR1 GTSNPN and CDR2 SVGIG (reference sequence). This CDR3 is CAWSVRLAGEQFF. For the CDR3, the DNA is TGTGCCTGGAGTGTACGGCTAGCGGGTGAGCAGTTCTTC. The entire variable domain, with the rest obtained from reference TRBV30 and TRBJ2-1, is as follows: SQTIHQWPATLVQPVGSPLSLECTVEGTSNPNLYWYRQAAGRGLQLLFYSVGIGQISSEVPQNLSASRPQDRQFILSSKKLLLSDSGFYLCAWSVRLAGEQFFGPGTRLTVL.

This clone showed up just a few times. The DNA of the CDR3 is TGTGCCAGTAGTATCGGAGGGTTGAACACTGAAGCTTTCTTT. It encodes CASSIGGLNTEAFF. V and J are TRBV19 and TRBJ1-1; D unresolved. The CDR3 length is 14 residues. Between the trimmed V and J ends, which lost 3 bases and 0 bases, there was a span of 8 bases. Per the germline V gene, CDR1 is LNHDA and CDR2 is SQIVND (reference sequence).

CDR3 in DNA: TGTGCCAGCAAGGGGAGGGGCACATACAATGAGCAGTTCTTC. This translates into CASKGRGTYNEQFF. The rearrangement joins TRBV2 to TRBJ2-1, with 7 bases aligning to TRBD2. Germline loops: CDR1 SNHLY, CDR2 FYNNEI. Trimming cost V 7 bases and J 4 bases; bases outside gene matches: 7. CDR3 length: 14 amino acids. Drawing the rest from reference TRBV2 and TRBJ2-1, the complete variable domain is EPEVTQTPSHQVTQMGQEVILRCVPISNHLYFYWYRQILGQKVEFLVSFYNNEISEKSEIFDDQFSVERPDGSNFTLKIRSTKLEDSAMYFCASKGRGTYNEQFFGPGTRLTVL.

CDR3 residues: CATSSVGHEQYF. CDR3 sequence (DNA): TGTGCCACCAGCAGCGTGGGTCACGAGCAGTACTTC. The chain employs TRBV15 and TRBJ2-7; D unresolved. The CDR3 is made up of 12 amino acids. The V gene lost 3 bases and the J gene lost 5 bases, with 8 bases spanning the gap. Germline CDR1 reads LNHNV; CDR2 reads YYDKDF (reference sequence).

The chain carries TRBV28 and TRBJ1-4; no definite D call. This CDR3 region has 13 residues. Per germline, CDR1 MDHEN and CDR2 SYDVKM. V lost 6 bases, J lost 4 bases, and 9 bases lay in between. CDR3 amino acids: CASSAAYNEKLFF. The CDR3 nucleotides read TGTGCCAGCAGCGCTGCGTATAATGAAAAACTGTTTTTT.

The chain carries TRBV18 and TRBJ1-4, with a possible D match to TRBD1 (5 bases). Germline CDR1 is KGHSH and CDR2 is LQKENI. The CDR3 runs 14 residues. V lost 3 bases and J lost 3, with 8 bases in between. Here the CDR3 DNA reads TGTGCCAGCTCACCCCTACAGGCTAATGAAAAACTGTTTTTT. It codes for CASSPLQANEKLFF.

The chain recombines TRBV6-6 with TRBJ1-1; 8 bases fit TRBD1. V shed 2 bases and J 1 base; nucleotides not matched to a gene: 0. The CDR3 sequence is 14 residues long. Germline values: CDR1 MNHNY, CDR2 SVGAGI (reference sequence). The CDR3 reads CASSYDRGNTEAFF. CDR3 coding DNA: TGTGCCAGCAGTTACGACAGGGGGAACACTGAAGCTTTCTTT.

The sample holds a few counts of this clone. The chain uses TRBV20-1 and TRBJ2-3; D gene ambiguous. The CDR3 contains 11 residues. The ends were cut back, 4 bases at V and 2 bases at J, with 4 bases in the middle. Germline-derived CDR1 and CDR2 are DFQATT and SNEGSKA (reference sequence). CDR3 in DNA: TGCAGTGCTACTCACACAGATACGCAGTATTTT. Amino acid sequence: CSATHTDTQYF.

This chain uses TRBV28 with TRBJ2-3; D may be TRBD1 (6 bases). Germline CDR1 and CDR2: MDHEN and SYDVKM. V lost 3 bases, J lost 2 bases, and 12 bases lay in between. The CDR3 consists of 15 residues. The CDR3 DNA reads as TGTGCCAGCAGTTTCCCAGGGGCCCTCACAGATACGCAGTATTTT. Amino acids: CASSFPGALTDTQYF.

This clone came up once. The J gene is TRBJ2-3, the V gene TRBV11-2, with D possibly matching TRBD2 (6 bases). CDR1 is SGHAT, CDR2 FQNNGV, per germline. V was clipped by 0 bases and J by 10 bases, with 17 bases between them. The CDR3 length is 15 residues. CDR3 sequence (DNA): TGTGCCAGCAGCTTAGAGGGAGGAAAACGGCCACCGCAGTATTTT. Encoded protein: CASSLEGGKRPPQYF.

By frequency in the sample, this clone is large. This CDR3 is CASRPSLVENTGELFF. For the CDR3, the DNA is TGTGCCAGCAGGCCGTCGCTAGTGGAGAACACCGGGGAGCTGTTTTTT. The V call is TRBV28, the J call TRBJ2-2; D unclear. Germline V gives CDR1 MDHEN, CDR2 SYDVKM. CDR3 length equals 16 residues. V was cut by 6 bases and J by 1 base, with 15 bases left in between.